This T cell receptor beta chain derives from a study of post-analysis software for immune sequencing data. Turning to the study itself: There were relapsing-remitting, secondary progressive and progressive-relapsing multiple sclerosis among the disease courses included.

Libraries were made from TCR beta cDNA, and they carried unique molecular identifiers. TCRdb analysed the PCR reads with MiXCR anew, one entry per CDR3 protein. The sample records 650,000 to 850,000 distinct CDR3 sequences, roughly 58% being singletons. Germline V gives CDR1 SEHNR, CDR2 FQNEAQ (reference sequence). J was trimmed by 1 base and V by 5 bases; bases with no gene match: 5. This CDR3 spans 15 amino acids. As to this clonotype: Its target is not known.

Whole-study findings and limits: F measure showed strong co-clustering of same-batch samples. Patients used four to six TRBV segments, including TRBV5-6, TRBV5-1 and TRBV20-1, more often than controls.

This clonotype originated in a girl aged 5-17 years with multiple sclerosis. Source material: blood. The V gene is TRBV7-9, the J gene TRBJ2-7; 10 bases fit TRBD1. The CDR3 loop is CASSHGQGGSYEQYF. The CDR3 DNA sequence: TGTGCCAGCAGCCATGGACAGGGGGGTTCCTACGAGCAGTACTTC. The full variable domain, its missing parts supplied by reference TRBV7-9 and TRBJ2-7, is DTGVSQNPRHKITKRGQNVTFRCDPISEHNRLYWYRQTLGQGPEFLTYFQNEAQLEKSRLLSDRFSAERPKGSFSTLEIQRTEQGDSAMYLCASSHGQGGSYEQYFGPGTRLTVT.